This passage covers 2 T cell receptor beta chains from one sample sequenced in a study of shared clonotypes between healthy human individuals. Generated by immunoSEQ multiplex PCR, the TCRdb table keeps only in-frame clones and is missing some. The sample has 2 million to 2.5 million clones; around 95% are singletons. The material sequenced was naive CD4+ T cells sorted from blood. As to subset: CD45RA+ positively selected. The receptors here all came from a man between 18 and 35 years old in good health.

The rearrangement joins TRBV5-1 to TRBJ1-3; 8 bases map to TRBD1. V was clipped by 4 bases and J by 3 bases; unmatched bases: 6. Germline-derived CDR1 and CDR2 are SGHRS and YFSETQ. The CDR3 consists of 15 residues. The CDR3 bases are TGCGCCAGCAGCCAGACAGGGGATGGTGGAAACACCATATATTTT. It codes for CASSQTGDGGNTIYF.

In the case of this clone: This specimen includes other DNA sequences encoding the same CDR3. The rearrangement links TRBV29-1 to TRBJ1-2, with D tentatively TRBD1 (6 bases). CDR1 SQVTM and CDR2 ANQGSEA come from the germline V gene. The CDR3 runs to 11 residues. Trimming removed 7 bases from V and 6 bases from J, with 12 bases in between. CDR3: CSAQGLDGYTF. Written as DNA, the CDR3 is TGCAGCGCTCAGGGGCTCGATGGCTACACCTTC. The whole variable domain, remainder taken from reference TRBV29-1 and TRBJ1-2, is SAVISQKPSRDICQRGTSLTIQCQVDSQVTMMFWYRQQPGQSLTLIATANQGSEATYESGFVIDKFPISRPNLTFSTLTVSNMSPEDSSIYLCSAQGLDGYTFGSGTRLTVV.